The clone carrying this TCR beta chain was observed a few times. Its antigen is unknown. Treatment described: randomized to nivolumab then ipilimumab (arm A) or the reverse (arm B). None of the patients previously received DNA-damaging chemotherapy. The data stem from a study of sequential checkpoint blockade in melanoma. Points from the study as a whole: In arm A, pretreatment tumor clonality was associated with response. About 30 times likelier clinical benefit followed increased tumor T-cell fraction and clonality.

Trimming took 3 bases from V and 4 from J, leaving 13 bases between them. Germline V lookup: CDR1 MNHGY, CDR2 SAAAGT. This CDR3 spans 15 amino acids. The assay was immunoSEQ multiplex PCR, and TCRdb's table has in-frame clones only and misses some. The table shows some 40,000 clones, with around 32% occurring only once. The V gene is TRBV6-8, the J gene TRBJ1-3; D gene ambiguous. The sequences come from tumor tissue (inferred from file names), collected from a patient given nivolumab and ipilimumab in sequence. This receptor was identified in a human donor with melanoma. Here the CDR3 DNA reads TGTGCCAGCAGTTATAACGGGGAGGGAGGAAACACCATATATTTT. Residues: CASSYNGEGGNTIYF.